Each of the 7 T cell receptor beta chains below was sequenced from the same sample in a study of T cell responses to AZD1222 COVID-19 vaccine. Sequencing was performed with immunoSEQ multiplex PCR; in TCRdb, only in-frame clones are kept and a portion is missing. Here the sample spans some 130,000 clones, 70% to 90% being singletons. This specimen was peripheral blood, taken on day 0 of AZD1222 vaccination. Receptors originate from an adult in good health.

The genes are TRBV3-1 (or the pseudogene TRBV3-2) and TRBJ2-2, with 10 bases fitting TRBD2. Trimming removed 4 bases from V and 3 bases from J; junction bases left unmatched: 11. The CDR3 has 18 residues. The germline V gene has CDR1 LGHDT and CDR2 YNNKEL (reference sequence). CDR3 DNA sequence: TGTGCCAGCAGCCCAACCGTATATGGACTAGCGGACACCGGGGAGCTGTTTTTT. This encodes CASSPTVYGLADTGELFF.

V gene TRBV28 combines with J gene TRBJ1-2, with a possible D match to TRBD1 (6 bases). Between the trimmed V and J ends, which lost 2 bases and 6 bases, there was a span of 7 bases. CDR3 size: 12 residues. Germline values: CDR1 MDHEN, CDR2 SYDVKM. CDR3 sequence: CASSLTGNGYTF. CDR3 in DNA: TGTGCCAGCAGTTTAACAGGGAATGGCTACACCTTC.

The rearrangement uses TRBV5-5 and TRBJ2-7; possibly TRBD2 for D (6 bases). The CDR3 runs to 17 residues. Trimming stripped 0 bases from V and 3 bases from J, with 19 bases between. The germline V gene has CDR1 SGHKS and CDR2 YYEKEE (reference sequence). In nucleotides, the CDR3 is TGTGCCAGCAGCTTGGATTCCGCAGCGGGTGCTCACTACGAGCAGTACTTC. Amino acid sequence: CASSLDSAAGAHYEQYF.

V gene TRBV30 combines with J gene TRBJ1-2, with no clear D. Trimming removed 1 base at V and 3 bases at J, with 12 bases between. In germline, CDR1 is GTSNPN, CDR2 SVGIG (reference sequence). The CDR3 length is 14 residues. In DNA, the CDR3 is TGTGCCTGGAGTGCTTACCTTGCGCACTATGGCTACACCTTC. As protein: CAWSAYLAHYGYTF.

The chain links TRBV19 to TRBJ2-7; D is possibly TRBD1 or TRBD2 (6 bases each). V lost 9 bases, J lost 2 bases, and 14 bases lay in between. The length of the CDR3 is 13 residues. Germline CDR1 and CDR2: LNHDA and SQIVND (reference sequence). The CDR3 spells CASGTGDTYEQYF. The CDR3, as DNA: TGTGCCAGCGGGACTGGGGACACCTACGAGCAGTACTTC.

The J gene is TRBJ2-7, the V gene TRBV5-1; D uncertain. Trimming pared 4 bases from V and 0 bases from J, leaving 17 bases between. Germline V CDR1 and CDR2: SGHRS, YFSETQ. This CDR3 has 16 amino acids. This chain's CDR3 is CASSGETTSRSYEQYF. CDR3 DNA sequence: TGCGCCAGCAGCGGTGAAACTACAAGCCGCTCCTACGAGCAGTACTTC.

This clone turned up a few times. The V gene is TRBV18, the J gene TRBJ2-7; D uncertain. The CDR3 contains 12 residues. Trimming removed 0 bases at V and 3 bases at J, with 3 bases between. Looked up from germline, CDR1 is KGHSH and CDR2 is LQKENI. In nucleotides, the CDR3 is TGTGCCAGCTCACCACCGGGCTACGAGCAGTACTTC. It yields the protein CASSPPGYEQYF.